These 21 T cell receptor beta chains originate from one sample sequenced in a study of CD8 T cells in Susac syndrome. An amount of RNA that ranged from roughly 0.5 to 1 ug was reverse transcribed with random hexamers. Via MiXCR, TCRdb re-called the immunoSEQ multiplex PCR reads, giving one row per CDR3 protein. The table lists approximately 160,000 distinct CDR3 sequences, roughly 94% of them singletons. Sequenced input: CD4+ T cells from PBMCs. Source of these receptors: a human donor with multiple sclerosis.

The chain employs TRBV4-3 and TRBJ2-3; weak D call: TRBD1 (5 bases). Germline CDR1 and CDR2: LGHNA and YSLEER. Trimming left V 3 bases short and J 4 bases short, with 14 bases between. CDR3 size: 15 residues. The CDR3 reads CASSQELRGSDTQYF. The CDR3 coding sequence is TGCGCCAGCAGCCAGGAATTAAGGGGTTCAGATACGCAGTATTTT.

This chain connects TRBV7-2 to TRBJ1-1; perhaps TRBD1 as D (5 bases). CDR3 length: 13 residues. From germline, CDR1 is SGHTA and CDR2 FQGNSA. Trimming removed 1 base at V and 6 bases at J, with 9 bases between. The chain's CDR3 is CASSLVRGAEAFF. CDR3 nucleotides: TGTGCCAGCAGCTTAGTGAGGGGAGCTGAAGCTTTCTTT.

This chain uses TRBV30 with TRBJ2-1; TRBD2 agrees at 10 bases. Germline CDR1 GTSNPN, CDR2 SVGIG (reference sequence). This CDR3 has 14 amino acids. The junction had 9 bases not matched to a gene; V was cut back by 5 bases and J by 8 bases. The CDR3 nucleotides are TGTGCCTGGGGAGCGGGAGGGCCCTCCGATGAGCAGTTCTTC. This translates into CAWGAGGPSDEQFF.

This chain connects TRBV29-1 to TRBJ1-3, with 9 bases identical to TRBD1. Germline CDR1 reads SQVTM; CDR2 reads ANQGSEA. This CDR3 is 16 amino acids long. After removal of 0 bases from V and 4 bases from J, the junction contained 7 bases not matched to a gene. CDR3 sequence reads: CSVEDPAGQGGNTIYF. CDR3 coding DNA: TGCAGCGTTGAAGATCCTGCGGGACAGGGAGGAAACACCATATATTTT.

V and J are TRBV20-1 and TRBJ2-7; 8 bases match TRBD1. The junction had 12 bases not matched to a gene; V was cut back by 3 bases and J by 5 bases. The V gene's germline CDR1 is DFQATT and CDR2 SNEGSKA (reference sequence). This CDR3 is 15 amino acids long. This CDR3 is CSASGSGGKGDEQYF. The CDR3, as DNA: TGCAGTGCTAGTGGTTCAGGGGGCAAGGGGGACGAGCAGTACTTC.

This clonotype is a singleton in its sample. This sequence joins TRBV30 and TRBJ1-2; D call uncertain. This CDR3 contains 13 residues. Per germline, CDR1 GTSNPN and CDR2 SVGIG (reference sequence). Trimming stripped 4 bases from V and 3 bases from J, with 12 bases between. The chain's CDR3 is CAWNFDLYYGYTF. The DNA of the CDR3 is TGTGCCTGGAATTTTGACCTTTACTATGGCTACACCTTC.

This chain connects TRBV20-1 to TRBJ2-5, with 16 bases aligning to TRBD2. Germline CDR1 DFQATT, CDR2 SNEGSKA (reference sequence). This CDR3 is built from 19 residues. Trimming cost V 0 bases and J 2 bases; bases outside gene matches: 9. The CDR3 nucleotides are TGCAGTGCTAGAGATCCGGGGGGACTAGCGGGAGGGCAACAAGAGACCCAGTACTTC. It codes for CSARDPGGLAGGQQETQYF.

This rearrangement joins TRBV28 to TRBJ2-5, with 7 positions matching TRBD2. Looked up from germline, CDR1 is MDHEN and CDR2 is SYDVKM. This CDR3 region has 14 residues. J lost 5 bases, V lost 6 bases, and 9 bases had no gene match. The CDR3 spells CASRQRWGGETQYF. CDR3 sequence (DNA): TGTGCCAGCAGGCAACGGTGGGGAGGGGAGACCCAGTACTTC.

CDR3 region: CSVSGGGFGTEAFF. The CDR3 nucleotides read TGCAGTGTTTCTGGAGGGGGCTTCGGCACTGAAGCTTTCTTT. The chain has TRBV20-1 and TRBJ1-1; 7 positions match TRBD1. Germline CDR1 reads DFQATT; CDR2 reads SNEGSKA (reference sequence). The CDR3 covers 14 residues. V gave up 7 bases and J gave up 4 bases; unmatched junction bases: 12.

The J gene is TRBJ2-7, the V gene TRBV5-1, with 8 bases aligning to TRBD1. The CDR3 has 16 amino acids. Losses at the gene ends were 0 bases for V and 3 bases for J; bases not matched to a gene: 8. From germline, CDR1 is SGHRS and CDR2 YFSETQ. CDR3 bases: TGCGCCAGCAGCTTGGGGGACAGGTTCTTATACTACGAGCAGTACTTC. Translated: CASSLGDRFLYYEQYF.

This chain joins TRBV5-4 and TRBJ2-1, with a tentative D call TRBD1 (5 bases). This CDR3 region has 12 residues. Germline V CDR1 and CDR2: SGHNT, YYREEE (reference sequence). Trimming left V 9 bases short and J 6 bases short, with 13 bases between. CDR3 region: CANRTRPNEQFF. CDR3 bases: TGTGCCAACAGGACCCGGCCCAATGAGCAGTTCTTC.

V and J are TRBV5-1 and TRBJ1-1; tentatively, D is TRBD1 (6 bases). From germline, CDR1 is SGHRS and CDR2 YFSETQ. The CDR3 is 13 residues long. Trimming left V 5 bases short and J 3 bases short, with 11 bases between. CDR3 bases: TGCGCCAGCAGTAGACAGGCGGACACTGAAGCTTTCTTT. Translation: CASSRQADTEAFF.

This chain connects TRBV28 to TRBJ1-2, with a possible D match to TRBD1 (6 bases). Germline CDR1 and CDR2: MDHEN and SYDVKM. There are 16 residues in the CDR3. The V end was cut by 7 bases, the J end by 4 bases, with 22 bases between. Here the CDR3 DNA reads TGTGCCAGCACCAAAGGGGGAAATGAAGCCCTCTATGGCTACACCTTC. Amino acid sequence: CASTKGGNEALYGYTF.

The chain carries TRBV4-2 and TRBJ1-1, with a weak D call TRBD1 (5 bases). The CDR3 is 16 residues long. V lost 1 base and J 0 bases, leaving 12 bases between the germline ends. Germline V gene sequence: CDR1 LGHNA, CDR2 YNFKEQ. The CDR3 sequence is CASSQGSGPMNTEAFF. In nucleotides, the CDR3 is TGTGCCAGCAGCCAAGGTTCAGGGCCTATGAACACTGAAGCTTTCTTT.

The chain couples TRBV12-5 to TRBJ2-3; 11 nucleotides match TRBD1. V lost 5 bases and J lost 1; bases outside the gene matches: 5. CDR1 and CDR2 (germline): LGHNT, FRNRAP. The CDR3 runs 16 residues. Here the CDR3 DNA reads TGTGCTAGTGGTCTTGGACAGGGGGCCCGCACAGATACGCAGTATTTT. This gives the protein CASGLGQGARTDTQYF.

The chain has TRBV3-1 and TRBJ1-3; D ambiguous. The CDR3 runs to 13 residues. Germline CDR1 reads LGHDT; CDR2 reads YNNKEL (reference sequence). Trimming stripped 5 bases from V and 4 bases from J, with 9 bases between. The CDR3: CASSATGGNTIYF. The CDR3 DNA reads as TGTGCCAGCAGCGCTACGGGCGGAAACACCATATATTTT.

The rearrangement links TRBV12-3 or TRBV12-4 to TRBJ1-5; no firm D call. The CDR3 sequence is 13 residues long. With 3 bases removed from V and 7 bases from J, the gap between germline ends came to 10 bases. The CDR3, as DNA: TGTGCCAGCAGTTTGCTGGGTGGCCAGCCCCAGCATTTT. This translates into CASSLLGGQPQHF.

The chain couples TRBV27 to TRBJ2-5, with 7 positions matching TRBD1. The CDR3 has 14 residues. Germline V gives CDR1 MNHEY, CDR2 SMNVEV (reference sequence). V was clipped by 6 bases and J by 1 base; unmatched bases: 5. CDR3 protein: CASSSDRAQETQYF. CDR3 DNA sequence: TGTGCCAGCAGCTCAGACAGGGCCCAAGAGACCCAGTACTTC.

The V call is TRBV16, the J call TRBJ2-5; 9 bases map to TRBD1. The CDR3 covers 14 residues. Trimming removed 4 bases from V and 5 bases from J; junction bases left unmatched: 5. The germline V gene has CDR1 KGHSY and CDR2 FQNENV. CDR3 nucleotide sequence: TGTGCCAGCAGCCCAGGGACAGGGCGGGAGACCCAGTACTTC. Its translation: CASSPGTGRETQYF.

The V and J genes are TRBV4-1 and TRBJ2-5, with a weak D call TRBD2 (6 bases). This CDR3 region has 12 residues. The germline gives CDR1 MGHRA, CDR2 YSYEKL. V was trimmed by 0 bases and J by 9 bases, leaving 8 bases between them. CDR3 sequence reads: CASSQETGAQYF. The CDR3, as DNA: TGCGCCAGCAGCCAAGAGACGGGGGCCCAGTACTTC.

CDR3 sequence reads: CASSISQGGDQPQHF. The CDR3 nucleotides are TGTGCCAGTAGTATTAGTCAGGGGGGGGATCAGCCCCAGCATTTT. The rearrangement joins TRBV19 to TRBJ1-5; 7 nucleotides agree with TRBD1. CDR3 length: 15 amino acids. The V gene's germline CDR1 is LNHDA and CDR2 SQIVND (reference sequence). Trimming took 3 bases from V and 5 from J; bases not matched to a gene: 7.